This T cell receptor beta chain derives from a study of cytomegalovirus exposure and HLA in healthy donors. The overall study: Within the Caucasian-associated ancestry cluster were roughly 81% of the roughly 380 genotyped donors. General study findings and limits: As a later analysis revealed, the rate of TCR association differed by HLA locus, with DRB1 most and HLA-C fewest. The classifier, whose performance was assessed in both the original and validation cohorts, reportedly diagnosed cytomegalovirus status with high specificity and sensitivity.

Only one count was recorded for this clone. Its antigen is not known. The PCR used 60 Vbeta and 13 Jbeta primers. Using immunoSEQ multiplex PCR, the repertoire was profiled, and TCRdb retains in-frame clones only, with some absent. The table includes some 150,000 clones, 60% to 80% detected once. Unmatched junction bases numbered 19, after V lost 5 bases and J lost 8 bases. From germline, CDR1 is GTSNPN and CDR2 SVGIG (reference sequence). CDR3 length equals 17 residues. The rearrangement links TRBV30 to TRBJ2-1, with 9 bases that match TRBD2. The sample comprised PBMCs. The receptor comes from a man aged 25-45 years in good health and CMV-seropositive. The CDR3, as DNA: TGTGCCTGGCACACCTACCCCAGCGGGGGGCCCGGGGATGAGCAGTTCTTC. Its protein product is CAWHTYPSGGPGDEQFF. The full variable domain, with the rest looked up from reference TRBV30 and TRBJ2-1, is SQTIHQWPATLVQPVGSPLSLECTVEGTSNPNLYWYRQAAGRGLQLLFYSVGIGQISSEVPQNLSASRPQDRQFILSSKKLLLSDSGFYLCAWHTYPSGGPGDEQFFGPGTRLTVL.